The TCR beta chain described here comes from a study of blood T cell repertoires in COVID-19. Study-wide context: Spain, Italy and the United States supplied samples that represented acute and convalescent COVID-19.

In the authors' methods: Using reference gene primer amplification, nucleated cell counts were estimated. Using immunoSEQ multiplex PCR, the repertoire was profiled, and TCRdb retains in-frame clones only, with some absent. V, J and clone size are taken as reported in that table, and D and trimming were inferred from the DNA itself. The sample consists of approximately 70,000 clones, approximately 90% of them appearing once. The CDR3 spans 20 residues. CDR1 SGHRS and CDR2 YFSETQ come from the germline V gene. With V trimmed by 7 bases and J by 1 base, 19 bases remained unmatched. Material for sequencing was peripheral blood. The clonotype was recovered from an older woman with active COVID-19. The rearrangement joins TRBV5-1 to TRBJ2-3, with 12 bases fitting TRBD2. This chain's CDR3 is CASCPRGLAGGPWGTDTQYF. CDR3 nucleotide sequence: TGCGCCAGCTGCCCCCGAGGGCTAGCGGGAGGGCCCTGGGGCACAGATACGCAGTATTTT.